This is a list of T cell receptor beta chains from one sample in a study of blood T cell repertoires in COVID-19. Repertoires were generated with immunoSEQ multiplex PCR, while TCRdb's copy carries only in-frame clones and drops some. Found here are around 40,000 clones, around three quarters of them singletons; the top ten hold roughly 40%. Sequencing was performed on peripheral blood. The receptors here all came from a man at least 80 years old with active or convalescent COVID-19. Both conserved end residues are part of each CDR3. The D gene is left open where the match is weak. Only some rows state a clone size, as once, few, many or a class for expanded clones.

>TRBJ2-7|TRBD1|TRBV28|-
TGTGCCAGCAGTTTGGGACAGGGCTACGAGCAGTACTTC
CASSLGQGYEQYF
>TRBJ2-7|TRBD2|TRBV9|-
TGTGCCAGCAGCGGTAGCGGGACCTACGAGCAGTACTTC
CASSGSGTYEQYF
>TRBJ1-2|-|TRBV18|-
TGTGCCAGCTCACCAGCACAAGACGGGGGCTACACCTTC
CASSPAQDGGYTF
>TRBJ2-3|-|TRBV11-3|few
TGTGCCAGCAGCCCTGAGAGCACAGATACGCAGTATTTT
CASSPESTDTQYF
>TRBJ2-2|-|TRBV9|-
TGTGCCAGCAGCGTAAATTGGGGGCAAAGCACCGGGGAGCTGTTTTTT
CASSVNWGQSTGELFF
>TRBJ2-7|TRBD2|TRBV11-2|once
TGTGCCAGCAGCTTATCCTCCCCTACTAGCGGCCTCTCCTACGAGCAGTACTTC
CASSLSSPTSGLSYEQYF
>TRBJ2-3|TRBD2|TRBV5-1|-
TGCGCCAGCAGGGTTAGCGGGGGCAGCACAGATACGCAGTATTTT
CASRVSGGSTDTQYF
>TRBJ1-5|-|TRBV4-3|-
TGCGCCAGCAGCCAAGATGGGGGGGCAGGTCAGCCCCAGCATTTT
CASSQDGGAGQPQHF
>TRBJ2-5|TRBD2|TRBV4-2|-
TGTGCCAGCAGCCAAGAGCGGGGGGGCCAAGAGACCCAGTACTTC
CASSQERGGQETQYF
>TRBJ2-7|-|TRBV7-8|-
TGTGCCAGCAGCTTAATATGGGAGGTGGGCTACGAGCAGTACTTC
CASSLIWEVGYEQYF
>TRBJ1-5|-|TRBV19|few
TGTGCCAGTAGAAAGGGGGACCAGCCCCAGCATTTT
CASRKGDQPQHF
>TRBJ2-7|TRBD1|TRBV4-2|-
TGTGCCAGCAGCCAAGGGGACAGGGCCGAGCAGTACTTC
CASSQGDRAEQYF
>TRBJ2-3|-|TRBV24-1|-
TGTGCCACCAGTGGTAGTACAGATACGCAGTATTTT
CATSGSTDTQYF
>TRBJ1-1|-|TRBV6-1|-
TGTGCCAGCAGTGAACGGGGGGCCTGGACTGAAGCTTTCTTT
CASSERGAWTEAFF
>TRBJ1-1|-|TRBV5-1|-
TGCGCCAGCAGCTGGGAGACACTCACTGAAGCTTTCTTT
CASSWETLTEAFF
>TRBJ2-1|TRBD2|TRBV18|once
TGTGCCAGCTCACCTGGACCCCGTCGGACTAGCGGTTACAATGAGCAGTTCTTC
CASSPGPRRTSGYNEQFF
>TRBJ2-1|TRBD2|TRBV18|-
TGTGCCAGCTCACCAACGACTAGCGGGGGTCGGGATGAGCAGTTCTTC
CASSPTTSGGRDEQFF
>TRBJ1-1|-|TRBV19|-
TGTGCCAGTACCCACGTAACAGGGATCACTGAAGCTTTCTTT
CASTHVTGITEAFF
>TRBJ2-5|-|TRBV28|-
TGTGCCAGCAGTTCACAGGGCCGTAGGGAGACCCAGTACTTC
CASSSQGRRETQYF
>TRBJ1-5|-|TRBV9|-
TGTGCCAGCAGCTCCACGCCGGGAATTAATCAGCCCCAGCATTTT
CASSSTPGINQPQHF
>TRBJ1-5|-|TRBV5-8|-
TGTGCCAGCAGCTTGTCCCATCATAGCAATCAGCCCCAGCATTTT
CASSLSHHSNQPQHF
>TRBJ2-1|TRBD1|TRBV2|-
TGTGCCAGCAGTCCTATAGGGACAGGGGTCTCAAGCTCCTACAATGAGCAGTTCTTC
CASSPIGTGVSSSYNEQFF
>TRBJ2-7|TRBD2|TRBV6-2/TRBV6-3|-
TGTGCCAGCAGTAATAGCGGGGGCTCCTACGAGCAGTACTTC
CASSNSGGSYEQYF
>TRBJ1-5|TRBD1|TRBV19|-
TGTGCCAGCCGAGGACAGGCATATAGCAATCAGCCCCAGCATTTT
CASRGQAYSNQPQHF
>TRBJ2-1|TRBD2|TRBV5-1|-
TGCGCCAGCAGCTTACAACTACTAGCGGGGGCAGCCGACTCCTACAATGAGCAGTTCTTC
CASSLQLLAGAADSYNEQFF
>TRBJ2-3|-|TRBV9|-
TGTGCCAGCACCCTAGCCGGGAGCTACACAGATACGCAGTATTTT
CASTLAGSYTDTQYF
>TRBJ2-3|-|TRBV15|-
TGTGCCACCAGTAGCAGAGGGGGAAGCACAGATACGCAGTATTTT
CATSSRGGSTDTQYF
>TRBJ2-7|TRBD2|TRBV7-2|-
TGTGCCAGCAGTCGTCAACTAGCGGGCGAATCCTACGAGCAGTACTTC
CASSRQLAGESYEQYF
>TRBJ1-1|TRBD1|TRBV30|-
TGTGCCGGTGGGACAGGGATCGGGTACACTGAAGCTTTCTTT
CAGGTGIGYTEAFF
>TRBJ2-3|-|TRBV15|-
TGTGCCACCAGCACTAAGGCGGTGAATACGCAGTATTTT
CATSTKAVNTQYF
>TRBJ1-1|-|TRBV3-1/TRBV3-2|-
TGTGCCAGCAGCCAAGATAGAGAGGTGAGCACTGAAGCTTTCTTT
CASSQDREVSTEAFF
>TRBJ2-2|-|TRBV5-1|-
TGCGCCAGCAGCTTGGGGACTTCGACCGGGGAGCTGTTTTTT
CASSLGTSTGELFF
>TRBJ1-2|-|TRBV6-2/TRBV6-3|-
TGTGCCAGCAGCCCCGGGACAAGGGGTAGTGGCTACACCTTC
CASSPGTRGSGYTF
>TRBJ2-5|-|TRBV7-2|-
TGTGCCAGCAGCTTAGAAGGACTGAGATGGGAGACCCAGTACTTC
CASSLEGLRWETQYF
>TRBJ1-1|-|TRBV6-5|-
TGTGCCAGCAGGGTCGGGAGTGTACTAAACCCTGAAGCTTTCTTT
CASRVGSVLNPEAFF
>TRBJ2-3|-|TRBV7-8|-
TGTGCCAGCAGCCCCGGGACTCTCACAGATACGCAGTATTTT
CASSPGTLTDTQYF
>TRBJ1-4|TRBD1|TRBV25-1|-
TGTGCCAGCAGTGAACAGGGGGCTAATGAAAAACTGTTTTTT
CASSEQGANEKLFF
>TRBJ1-3|TRBD1|TRBV28|few
TGTGCCAGCAGTTCACCTCCTGAGACAGGGCCAAACACCATATATTTT
CASSSPPETGPNTIYF
>TRBJ1-6|-|TRBV6-4|-
TGTGCCAGCAGTGCGGTTGTCGGTTCACCCCTCCACTTT
CASSAVVGSPLHF
>TRBJ1-5|-|TRBV21-1|-
TGTGCCAGCAGCAAAGCCCCCCCATGGCGGTGGAAACAGCCCCAGCATTTT
CASSKAPPWRWKQPQHF
>TRBJ1-1|-|TRBV6-4|-
TGTGCCAGCAGTGAGACGGCAGGCACTGAAGCTTTCTTT
CASSETAGTEAFF
>TRBJ1-1|-|TRBV6-5|-
TGTGCCAGCAGTCCACCTGGTGGGCACACTGAAGCTTTCTTT
CASSPPGGHTEAFF
>TRBJ2-1|-|TRBV28|-
TGTGCCAGCACCAGGACAGTCTACAATGAGCAGTTCTTC
CASTRTVYNEQFF
>TRBJ2-7|-|TRBV19|-
TGTGCCAGTAGTCCGCGCAGGGGATCCTACGAGCAGTACTTC
CASSPRRGSYEQYF
>TRBJ1-6|TRBD1|TRBV13|-
TGTGCCAGCAGCTCAGCGGGACAGGTGTCACCCCTCCACTTT
CASSSAGQVSPLHF